The 20 T cell receptor beta chains below were found in one sample sequenced in a study of shared clonotypes between healthy human individuals. Sequencing was performed with immunoSEQ multiplex PCR; in TCRdb, only in-frame clones are kept and a portion is missing. Of more than 2,000,000 clones listed, approximately 92% are singletons. The material sequenced was naive CD4+ T cells sorted from blood. This sample's subset: CD45RA+ positively selected. The receptors stem from a man aged 18 to 29 in good health.

This sequence joins TRBV2 and TRBJ2-3, with 7 bases identical to TRBD2. This CDR3 region has 14 residues. The V and J ends lost 9 bases and 3 bases, in that order; junction bases with no gene match: 9. Germline V gene data show CDR1 as SNHLY and CDR2 as FYNNEI. CDR3 loop: CARTREAGTDTQYF. The CDR3 DNA sequence: TGTGCCAGGACCCGGGAGGCGGGTACAGATACGCAGTATTTT.

Only one count was recorded for this clone. This chain connects TRBV19 to TRBJ1-1, with D uncertain. V lost 3 bases and J lost 1, with 15 bases in between. Germline CDR1 LNHDA, CDR2 SQIVND (reference sequence). This CDR3 spans 16 amino acids. The CDR3 protein is CASSMVWAGTNTEAFF. In DNA, the CDR3 is TGTGCCAGTAGTATGGTCTGGGCAGGCACGAACACTGAAGCTTTCTTT. Together with reference TRBV19 and TRBJ1-1, the CDR3 gives the full variable domain: DGGITQSPKYLFRKEGQNVTLSCEQNLNHDAMYWYRQDPGQGLRLIYYSQIVNDFQKGDIAEGYSVSREKKESFPLTVTSAQKNPTAFYLCASSMVWAGTNTEAFFGQGTRLTVV.

The chain carries TRBV6-1 and TRBJ1-1; D possibly corresponds to TRBD1 (5 bases). The V end was cut by 2 bases, the J end by 8 bases, with 15 bases between. CDR1 is MNHNS, CDR2 SASEGT, per germline. This CDR3 has 14 residues. The CDR3 sequence: CASSEWGSSKEAFF. The CDR3 bases are TGTGCCAGCAGTGAATGGGGCAGTTCTAAGGAAGCTTTCTTT.

The CDR3 reads CASSDQSGRAPYEQYF. In DNA form, the CDR3 reads TGTGCCAGTAGTGACCAAAGCGGGAGGGCCCCCTACGAGCAGTACTTC. The chain recombines TRBV19 with TRBJ2-7; TRBD2 agrees at 10 bases. This CDR3 comprises 16 residues. The J segment lost 2 bases and the V segment lost 5 bases, leaving 9 bases of the junction unmatched. Germline loops: CDR1 LNHDA, CDR2 SQIVND (reference sequence).

The chain couples TRBV5-1 to TRBJ2-1; 14 bases fit TRBD2. Losses at the gene ends were 4 bases for V and 7 bases for J; bases not matched to a gene: 16. Germline values: CDR1 SGHRS, CDR2 YFSETQ. This CDR3 contains 19 residues. The CDR3 spells CASSPTQGTSGRDWNEQFF. The DNA for the CDR3 is TGCGCCAGCAGCCCTACACAGGGGACTAGCGGGAGAGACTGGAATGAGCAGTTCTTC.

The V and J genes are TRBV6-5 and TRBJ1-2; tentative D call: TRBD1 (5 bases). V was cut by 2 bases and J by 6 bases, with 16 bases left in between. Germline V gives CDR1 MNHEY, CDR2 SVGAGI. The CDR3 is 15 residues long. CDR3 nucleotide sequence: TGTGCCAGCAGTTACGGCCAGGGCCCCGGAAATGGCTACACCTTC. Amino acid sequence: CASSYGQGPGNGYTF.

The V and J genes are TRBV27 and TRBJ2-7; weak D call: TRBD2 (7 bases). V was shortened by 7 bases and J by 8 bases, with 12 bases between the two germline ends. The V gene's germline CDR1 is MNHEY and CDR2 SMNVEV (reference sequence). This CDR3 is built from 11 residues. The CDR3 sequence is CASTTGTKQYF. CDR3 in DNA: TGTGCCAGCACAACAGGGACTAAGCAGTACTTC.

This sequence joins TRBV19 and TRBJ2-2, with TRBD1 identical over 7 bases. Germline V gene sequence: CDR1 LNHDA, CDR2 SQIVND (reference sequence). The J segment lost 5 bases and the V segment lost 4 bases, leaving 10 bases of the junction unmatched. The CDR3 runs 16 residues. CDR3 protein: CASSSHRDSGTGELFF. CDR3 sequence (DNA): TGTGCCAGTAGTAGCCACCGGGACAGTGGGACCGGGGAGCTGTTTTTT.

A note on this clone: Relative to the germline gene, one junction end is altered; a read error may explain this. This chain links TRBV6-5 with TRBJ2-7, with 8 bases that match TRBD2. This CDR3 spans 12 amino acids. Germline CDR1 is MNHEY and CDR2 is SVGAGI. CDR3: CASSSRGGFRHF. The CDR3 DNA follows: TGTGCCAGCAGTTCTCGGGGGGGATTTCGGCACTTC.

The chain combines TRBV7-8 with TRBJ1-3, with D hard to call. V lost 1 base and J 4 bases, leaving 14 bases between the germline ends. This CDR3 has 16 residues. CDR1 is SGHVS and CDR2 is FQNEAQ in the germline V gene. Here the CDR3 DNA reads TGTGCCAGCAGCTTAGAGGGCGGAGGACTCGGAAACACCATATATTTT. Amino acids: CASSLEGGGLGNTIYF.

Comment on this clone: At the DNA level, this CDR3 is encoded by other sequences in the same sample as well. The chain combines TRBV7-2 with TRBJ2-1, with TRBD2 matching 11 bases. The germline gives CDR1 SGHTA, CDR2 FQGNSA. The junction had 3 bases not matched to a gene; V was cut back by 0 bases and J by 2 bases. CDR3 length equals 17 residues. CDR3 bases: TGTGCCAGCAGCTTAGCCGGGACTAGCGGAACCTACAATGAGCAGTTCTTC. Residues: CASSLAGTSGTYNEQFF.

This rearrangement joins TRBV6-6 to TRBJ1-5; TRBD1 is a possible D gene (5 bases). There are 15 residues in the CDR3. Looked up from germline, CDR1 is MNHNY and CDR2 is SVGAGI (reference sequence). V was pared by 9 bases and J by 4 bases, with 19 bases between. The CDR3 protein is CASRLGQAINQPQHF. CDR3 DNA sequence: TGTGCCAGTCGTCTGGGGCAGGCGATAAATCAGCCCCAGCATTTT.

This sequence joins TRBV6-1 and TRBJ2-1; D ambiguous. V lost 2 bases to trimming and J lost 0 bases, with 11 bases between them. Per the germline V gene, CDR1 is MNHNS and CDR2 is SASEGT. The CDR3 runs to 16 residues. The CDR3 sequence is CASSESPAASYNEQFF. In DNA, the CDR3 is TGTGCCAGCAGTGAAAGTCCGGCAGCCTCCTACAATGAGCAGTTCTTC.

The chain is built from TRBV5-1 and TRBJ2-7, with TRBD1 matching 10 bases. Germline trimming cut 4 bases from V and 6 bases from J; bases unmatched to any gene: 10. The CDR3 is 15 amino acids. The germline CDR1 and CDR2 sequences are SGHRS and YFSETQ. The CDR3 region has the DNA TGCGCCAGCAGCCCCGGGACAGGGGACTGGGGCGAGCAGTACTTC. The encoded protein is CASSPGTGDWGEQYF.

The V and J genes are TRBV9 and TRBJ1-6, with unresolved D. V lost 0 bases to trimming and J lost 9 bases, with 13 bases between them. The CDR3 runs 15 residues. The germline V gene encodes CDR1 SGDLS and CDR2 YYNGEE. The DNA of the CDR3 is TGTGCCAGCAGCGTAGAACCGGGAAGGAGTTCACCCCTCCACTTT. It translates to CASSVEPGRSSPLHF.

The V call is TRBV12-5, the J call TRBJ2-5; 13 positions match TRBD2. The CDR3 is made up of 15 amino acids. Trimming at V came to 5 bases and at J to 6 bases, leaving 6 bases not matched to a gene. Per germline, CDR1 LGHNT and CDR2 FRNRAP. The CDR3 nucleotides read TGTGCTAGTGGTACGACTAGCGGGAGGAAACAGACCCAGTACTTC. Translating gives CASGTTSGRKQTQYF.

V is TRBV7-8 and J is TRBJ2-2; 10 bases match TRBD1. The V gene's germline CDR1 is SGHVS and CDR2 FQNEAQ. CDR3 size: 16 residues. J was trimmed by 4 bases and V by 4 bases; bases with no gene match: 6. The CDR3 reads CASSSRDRGPTGELFF. DNA of the CDR3: TGTGCCAGCAGCTCCCGGGACAGGGGTCCCACCGGGGAGCTGTTTTTT.

The chain recombines TRBV10-3 with TRBJ2-5; 10 bases agree with TRBD1. The length of the CDR3 is 14 residues. The V segment lost 6 bases and the J segment 5 bases; nucleotides outside the gene matches: 6. The germline CDR1 and CDR2 sequences are ENHRY and SYGVKD. The CDR3 sequence is CAIRADRGLETQYF. CDR3 coding DNA: TGTGCCATCAGGGCAGACAGGGGGCTGGAGACCCAGTACTTC.

This clone appeared a few times. Within the sample, other DNA sequences also encode this same CDR3. V and J are TRBV30 and TRBJ1-5, with 9 bases fitting TRBD1. This CDR3 spans 14 amino acids. V lost 2 bases and J lost 4; bases outside the gene matches: 3. CDR1 is GTSNPN and CDR2 is SVGIG in the germline V gene (reference sequence). CDR3 protein: CAWSRDRENQPQHF. Here the CDR3 DNA reads TGTGCCTGGAGTCGGGACAGGGAAAATCAGCCCCAGCATTTT.

The gene calls are TRBV29-1 and TRBJ1-3; the D gene is possibly TRBD1 (6 bases). V shed 5 bases and J shed 6 bases, with 11 bases lying between them. Germline V lookup: CDR1 SQVTM, CDR2 ANQGSEA. The CDR3 runs 12 residues. The DNA of the CDR3 is TGCAGCGTTTCTAAGGGGGAAAACACCATATATTTT. It yields the protein CSVSKGENTIYF.